The T cell receptor beta chain under discussion was sequenced for a study of blood T cell repertoires in COVID-19. Overall study context: Samples representing acute and convalescent COVID-19 were sourced from the United States, Italy and Spain.

CDR3 size: 14 residues. V lost 6 bases and J lost 5, with 16 bases in between. Germline CDR1 and CDR2: MDHEN and SYDVKM. Data came from immunoSEQ multiplex PCR; TCRdb stores just in-frame clones and leaves some out. The data contain 180,000 or so clones, approximately 85% of them singletons. V and J are TRBV28 and TRBJ1-1, with no clear D. The specimen sequenced was peripheral blood. This TCR derives from a woman aged 60-75 years with acute or convalescent COVID-19. The CDR3 bases are TGTGCCAGCAGACCCCACTCGACGGGGACTGAAGCTTTCTTT. Its translation: CASRPHSTGTEAFF.